This T cell receptor beta chain was sequenced in a study of blood T cell repertoires in COVID-19. The overall study: Some COVID-19 samples were acute and others convalescent; all came from the United States, Italy and Spain. The analysed material was cDNA or gDNA that came from T cells, B-cell-depleted T cells, or PBMCs.

TCRdb's copy holds only in-frame clones and misses some; the assay was immunoSEQ multiplex PCR. The sample lists roughly 190,000 clones; 86% were seen once. The CDR3 runs to 15 residues. Trimming stripped 4 bases from V and 4 bases from J, with 15 bases between. CDR1 and CDR2 (germline): SGDLS, YYNGEE. V is TRBV9 and J is TRBJ1-3, with no clear D. The clonotype originates from a woman over 75 in a cohort sampled during active or convalescent COVID-19. Input material: peripheral blood. Written as DNA, the CDR3 is TGTGCCAGCAGCCCCAGTCAGTACGTGGGAAACACCATATATTTT. It is translated as CASSPSQYVGNTIYF. Drawing the rest from reference TRBV9 and TRBJ1-3, the complete variable domain is DSGVTQTPKHLITATGQRVTLRCSPRSGDLSVYWYQQSLDQGLQFLIQYYNGEERAKGNILERFSAQQFPDLHSELNLSSLELGDSALYFCASSPSQYVGNTIYFGEGSWLTVV.